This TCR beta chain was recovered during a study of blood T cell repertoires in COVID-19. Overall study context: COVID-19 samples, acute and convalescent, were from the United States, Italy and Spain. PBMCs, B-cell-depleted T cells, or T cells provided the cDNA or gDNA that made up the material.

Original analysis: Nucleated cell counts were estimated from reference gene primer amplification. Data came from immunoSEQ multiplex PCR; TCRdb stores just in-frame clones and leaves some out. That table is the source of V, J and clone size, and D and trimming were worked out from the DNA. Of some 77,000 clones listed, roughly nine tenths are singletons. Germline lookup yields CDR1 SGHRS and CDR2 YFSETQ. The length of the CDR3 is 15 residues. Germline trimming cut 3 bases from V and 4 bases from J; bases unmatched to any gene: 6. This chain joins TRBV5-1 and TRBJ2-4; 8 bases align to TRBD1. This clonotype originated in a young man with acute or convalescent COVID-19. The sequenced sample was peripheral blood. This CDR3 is CASSSPDREKNIQYF. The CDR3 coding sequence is TGCGCCAGCAGCTCCCCGGACAGGGAAAAAAACATTCAGTACTTC.